The 7 T cell receptor beta chains below were found in one sample sequenced in a study of T cell changes during pregnancy in multiple sclerosis. The data were produced by immunoSEQ multiplex PCR, yet TCRdb's version contains in-frame clones alone and is incomplete. In the table there are under 100,000 clones, 90% to 95% of which are singletons. The starting material was peripheral blood, obtained in the second trimester of pregnancy. The origin of the receptors is a female donor with multiple sclerosis, enrolled in a pregnancy study.

There are a few counts of this clone. The V call is TRBV11-3, the J call TRBJ2-5, with TRBD1 matching over 10 bases. V lost 2 bases to trimming and J lost 5 bases; unmatched junction nucleotides: 14. From germline, CDR1 is SGHNT and CDR2 YENEEA. The CDR3 runs to 18 residues. Written as DNA, the CDR3 is TGTGCCAGCAGCTTAACCGGGACAGGGGCGCCGGAGAGCGAGACCCAGTACTTC. As protein: CASSLTGTGAPESETQYF.

The rearrangement links TRBV6-4 to TRBJ2-3; possibly TRBD2 for D (5 bases). CDR3 length: 15 residues. Germline-derived CDR1 and CDR2 are MRHNA and SNTAGT. Trimming cost V 6 bases and J 2 bases, with 15 bases left between them. CDR3 protein: CASSSTGNPTDTQYF. DNA of the CDR3: TGTGCCAGCAGCTCAACCGGGAATCCCACAGATACGCAGTATTTT.

V and J are TRBV19 and TRBJ2-2; TRBD2 is a possible D gene (6 bases). V was pared by 5 bases and J by 7 bases, with 14 bases between. This CDR3 comprises 14 residues. Germline V gene data show CDR1 as LNHDA and CDR2 as SQIVND (reference sequence). CDR3 in DNA: TGTGCCAGTAGTCCAATTGGGACTTACGGGGAGCTGTTTTTT. Its translation is CASSPIGTYGELFF.

The chain recombines TRBV4-2 with TRBJ2-3; 8 bases are shared with TRBD2. The CDR3 runs 16 residues. J lost 4 bases, V lost 1 base, and 7 bases had no gene match. Germline V lookup: CDR1 LGHNA, CDR2 YNFKEQ. This chain's CDR3 is CASSQAYGRDSDTQYF. In DNA form, the CDR3 reads TGTGCCAGCAGCCAAGCATACGGGAGGGACTCAGATACGCAGTATTTT.

The J gene is TRBJ2-2, the V gene TRBV6-1; 9 nucleotides line up with TRBD2. Germline assignment: CDR1 MNHNS and CDR2 SASEGT. The CDR3 contains 14 residues. With 8 bases clipped from V and 4 bases from J, the junction kept 5 bases outside the gene matches. The CDR3 protein is CASGTSRSTGELFF. DNA of the CDR3: TGTGCCAGCGGGACTAGCCGCAGCACCGGGGAGCTGTTTTTT.

This clone appeared once. V is TRBV5-4 and J is TRBJ2-1; TRBD1 matches at 7 bases. J was trimmed by 4 bases and V by 4 bases; bases with no gene match: 8. Germline CDR1 reads SGHNT; CDR2 reads YYREEE (reference sequence). This CDR3 contains 15 residues. This CDR3 reads CASSPERGPYNEQFF. The CDR3 DNA is TGTGCCAGCAGCCCGGAGAGGGGGCCTTACAATGAGCAGTTCTTC.

J is TRBJ2-1 and V is TRBV2; perhaps TRBD1 as D (6 bases). Germline CDR1 SNHLY, CDR2 FYNNEI. Deletions cut 3 bases from V and 3 bases from J, with 9 bases between. The CDR3 is 14 residues long. CDR3 sequence: CASSDGQFYNEQFF. DNA of the CDR3: TGTGCCAGCAGTGACGGACAGTTCTACAATGAGCAGTTCTTC.